The 7 T cell receptor beta chains in this list originate from one sample, sequenced in a study of blood T cell repertoires in COVID-19. Clones were sequenced by immunoSEQ multiplex PCR, and TCRdb holds only the in-frame ones, with some missing. The table lists 150,000 to 200,000 clones, around 83% of them singletons. The sample was PBMCs or T cells enriched from blood (not recorded which). The source is a middle-aged woman in a cohort exposed to, infected with or recovered from COVID-19 (not recorded which).

The chain employs TRBV5-5 and TRBJ2-7; unclear D gene. CDR1 is SGHKS, CDR2 YYEKEE, per germline (reference sequence). V was cut by 2 bases and J by 3 bases, with 6 bases left in between. The CDR3 loop spans 12 amino acids. CDR3 sequence (DNA): TGTGCCAGCAGCTTCGGAGTCTACGAGCAGTACTTC. Translated: CASSFGVYEQYF.

This chain joins TRBV18 and TRBJ2-5, with D maybe TRBD2 (6 bases). Germline V gives CDR1 KGHSH, CDR2 LQKENI. The CDR3 totals 16 residues. The ends were cut back, 5 bases at V and 3 bases at J, with 19 bases in the middle. As DNA, the CDR3 is TGTGCCAGCTCAGCGTCATCGGGGGTTCGGGAAGAGACCCAGTACTTC. This sequence encodes CASSASSGVREETQYF.

In DNA, the CDR3 is TGTGCCAGCAGTGCTGGGACAGGGCGGTTTAACTATGGCTACACCTTC. Encoded protein: CASSAGTGRFNYGYTF. This chain uses TRBV6-1 with TRBJ1-2; 9 bases are shared with TRBD1. The CDR3 is 16 residues long. V was pared by 4 bases and J by 1 base, with 7 bases of the junction left unmatched. Germline V gene data show CDR1 as MNHNS and CDR2 as SASEGT.

The rearrangement uses TRBV30 and TRBJ2-5, with TRBD2 matching over 7 bases. Germline CDR1 and CDR2: GTSNPN and SVGIG (reference sequence). The junction had 5 bases not matched to a gene; V was cut back by 3 bases and J by 4 bases. The CDR3 length is 13 residues. CDR3 bases: TGTGCCTGGAGCTGGACTAGGGCAGAGACCCAGTACTTC. Its protein is CAWSWTRAETQYF.

This chain links TRBV27 with TRBJ2-1, with D possibly TRBD2 on 5 matching bases. In germline, CDR1 is MNHEY, CDR2 SMNVEV (reference sequence). Trimming cost V 7 bases and J 0 bases, with 10 bases left between them. The CDR3 has 14 amino acids. CDR3 sequence (DNA): TGTGCCAGCAAGGGAGAGGGCTCCTACAATGAGCAGTTCTTC. This translates into CASKGEGSYNEQFF.

The chain recombines TRBV3-1 (or the pseudogene TRBV3-2) with TRBJ1-2; D may be TRBD1 (6 bases). CDR1 LGHDT and CDR2 YNNKEL come from the germline V gene (reference sequence). Trimming shortened V by 1 base and J by 1 base, and 13 bases separated the two germline ends. This CDR3 is built from 16 residues. The CDR3 here is CASSQGGGRNNYGYTF. The CDR3 coding sequence is TGTGCCAGCAGCCAAGGGGGGGGGCGAAATAACTATGGCTACACCTTC.

This chain joins TRBV5-1 and TRBJ2-5; TRBD1 matches at 7 bases. CDR1 SGHRS and CDR2 YFSETQ come from the germline V gene. Trimming took 3 bases from V and 0 from J; bases not matched to a gene: 5. CDR3 length equals 15 residues. This CDR3 reads CASSYLTGDQETQYF. The CDR3 region has the DNA TGCGCCAGCAGCTACCTTACAGGGGACCAAGAGACCCAGTACTTC.